Each of the 27 T cell receptor beta chains below was sequenced from the same sample in a study of cytotoxic CD8 clonotypes in ibrutinib-treated CLL (dated by TCRdb to about 2021). The library was produced with the immunoSEQ multiplex PCR assay. This is the immuneACCESS table as TCRdb keeps it, with only in-frame sequences that have V and J called. A part of the clones is gone; compared with another copy, unresolved V genes explain less than half, and the rest is unexplained. The sample table holds just over 65,000 clones, of which roughly 72% were seen once. 5.7% of the sample belongs to the ten largest clones. The sample's time point label, decoded: approximately eleven months on ibrutinib. The input for sequencing was PBMCs, taken after 12 months of ibrutinib treatment. These receptors were taken from a human donor with chronic lymphocytic leukemia.

This clone was recorded only once. The chain recombines TRBV9 with TRBJ2-7; D ambiguous. The germline V gene has CDR1 SGDLS and CDR2 YYNGEE. This CDR3 is built from 14 residues. V lost 0 bases and J 0 bases, leaving 7 bases between the germline ends. This chain's CDR3 is CASSVDLHSYEQYF. For the CDR3, the DNA is TGTGCCAGCAGCGTAGACTTACACTCCTACGAGCAGTACTTC.

The genes are TRBV5-1 and TRBJ1-6; 8 positions agree with TRBD1. The CDR3 consists of 15 residues. Unmatched junction bases numbered 8, after V lost 2 bases and J lost 10 bases. Germline V lookup: CDR1 SGHRS, CDR2 YFSETQ. CDR3 coding DNA: TGCGCCAGCAGCTTCGGACAGGGAGGGGGGTCACCCCTCCACTTT. This encodes CASSFGQGGGSPLHF.

The chain is built from TRBV6-5 and TRBJ2-7; either TRBD1 or TRBD2 may fit D (5 bases each). CDR1 is MNHEY and CDR2 is SVGAGI in the germline V gene. The length of the CDR3 is 14 residues. Trimming left V 8 bases short and J 9 bases short, with 23 bases between. CDR3 bases: TGTGCCAGCCACCTGCTGGGGGACCCTACGAGGCAGTACTTC. Protein: CASHLLGDPTRQYF.

This chain connects TRBV6-1 to TRBJ2-7; 10 bases are shared with TRBD1. The trim removed 3 bases at V and 11 bases at J, leaving 13 bases unmatched. Germline CDR1 is MNHNS and CDR2 is SASEGT. This CDR3 is 15 amino acids long. DNA of the CDR3: TGTGCCAGCAGTGATCCGGGACAGGGGACTACGAGGGAGTACTTC. It yields the protein CASSDPGQGTTREYF.

V is TRBV11-2 and J is TRBJ1-5; unclear D gene. This CDR3 is built from 15 residues. The germline V and J ends were trimmed by 0 bases and 2 bases, with 8 bases remaining between them. Per germline, CDR1 SGHAT and CDR2 FQNNGV. In DNA, the CDR3 is TGTGCCAGCAGCTTAGAACCGAGGGGCAATCAGCCCCAGCATTTT. Protein product: CASSLEPRGNQPQHF.

The V gene is TRBV10-1, the J gene TRBJ2-7; a weak D match, TRBD1 (5 bases). The germline V gene encodes CDR1 WNHNN and CDR2 SYGVQD (reference sequence). The V gene lost 0 bases and the J gene lost 9 bases, with 15 bases spanning the gap. This CDR3 is 14 amino acids long. The CDR3 DNA reads as TGCGCCAGCAGTGAGTCGGGGCGACAAGTCGGGCAGTACTTC. Encoded protein: CASSESGRQVGQYF.

CDR3 coding DNA: TGTGCCAGTAGTATGGTGCCAGAGGGGGGCTACACCTTC. Its protein is CASSMVPEGGYTF. The chain carries TRBV19 and TRBJ1-2; maybe TRBD1 (5 bases). The CDR3 consists of 13 residues. CDR1 is LNHDA, CDR2 SQIVND, per germline (reference sequence). Trimming took 3 bases from V and 8 from J, leaving 13 bases between them.

This rearrangement joins TRBV29-1 to TRBJ2-7; D possibly uses TRBD1 or TRBD2 (5 bases each). Trimming removed 6 bases from V and 0 bases from J, with 9 bases in between. This CDR3 has 12 residues. Germline lookup yields CDR1 SQVTM and CDR2 ANQGSEA. The CDR3 region is CSVGDGSYEQYF. The CDR3 coding sequence is TGCAGCGTCGGGGACGGCTCCTACGAGCAGTACTTC.

A word on this clone: Compared with germline, one end of the junction differs, possibly owing to a read error. The genes are TRBV11-2 and TRBJ2-7; TRBD2 is a possible D gene (5 bases). In germline, CDR1 is SGHAT, CDR2 FQNNGV. The CDR3 runs to 11 residues. DNA for the CDR3: TGTGCCAGCAGCGTAGAGCGGGAGCAGTACTTC. This sequence encodes CASSVEREQYF. Full variable domain (rest looked up from reference TRBV11-2 and TRBJ2-7): EAGVAQSPRYKIIEKRQSVAFWCNPISGHATLYWYQQILGQGPKLLIQFQNNGVVDDSQLPKDRFSAERLKGVDSTLKIQPAKLEDSAVYLCASSVEREQYFGPGTRLTVT.

This rearrangement joins TRBV5-1 to TRBJ2-2; D not certain. V lost 0 bases to trimming and J lost 5 bases, with 5 bases between them. The CDR3 runs to 13 residues. Per the germline V gene, CDR1 is SGHRS and CDR2 is YFSETQ. CDR3 loop: CASSLDRTGELFF. The CDR3 bases are TGCGCCAGCAGCTTGGACCGAACCGGGGAGCTGTTTTTT.

This clone was found a few times. The chain joins TRBV4-2 to TRBJ1-1; D unclear. Germline V CDR1 and CDR2: LGHNA, YNFKEQ. The CDR3 has 17 residues. V was trimmed by 0 bases and J by 2 bases, leaving 16 bases between them. The chain's CDR3 is CASSQDSQARINTEAFF. The CDR3, as DNA: TGTGCCAGCAGCCAAGATTCTCAGGCCAGAATTAACACTGAAGCTTTCTTT.

The chain recombines TRBV10-3 with TRBJ1-1; a possible D gene is TRBD1 (6 bases). The CDR3 covers 14 residues. Germline values: CDR1 ENHRY, CDR2 SYGVKD. Trimming removed 1 base at V and 3 bases at J, with 9 bases between. The CDR3 loop reads CAISEYRGDTEAFF. DNA of the CDR3: TGTGCCATCAGTGAGTATAGGGGGGACACTGAAGCTTTCTTT.

The V gene is TRBV2, the J gene TRBJ2-2; D perhaps matches TRBD1 (7 bases). CDR3 length equals 19 residues. V was shortened by 5 bases and J by 3 bases, with 25 bases between the two germline ends. Germline loops: CDR1 SNHLY, CDR2 FYNNEI. The CDR3 reads CASSYKAGTQGVYTGELFF. Here the CDR3 DNA reads TGTGCCAGCAGTTATAAAGCCGGGACTCAGGGGGTGTACACCGGGGAGCTGTTTTTT.

The chain has TRBV7-2 and TRBJ2-1, with D perhaps being TRBD1 or TRBD2 (5 bases each). CDR1 and CDR2 (germline): SGHTA, FQGNSA. The CDR3 is 15 residues long. Trimming removed 0 bases at V and 2 bases at J, with 8 bases between. Here the CDR3 reads CASSLAGDPYNEQFF. In DNA form, the CDR3 reads TGTGCCAGCAGCTTAGCGGGGGATCCCTACAATGAGCAGTTCTTC.

The chain employs TRBV7-8 and TRBJ1-4; unclear D gene. CDR1 and CDR2 (germline): SGHVS, FQNEAQ. Between the trimmed V and J ends, which lost 1 base and 7 bases, there was a span of 4 bases. The CDR3 is 12 residues long. This CDR3 reads CASSLGREKLFF. CDR3 nucleotides: TGTGCCAGCAGCTTAGGACGTGAAAAACTGTTTTTT. Based on the CDR3 plus reference TRBV7-8 and TRBJ1-4, the full variable domain is GAGVSQSPRYKVAKRGQDVALRCDPISGHVSLFWYQQALGQGPEFLTYFQNEAQLDKSGLPSDRFFAERPEGSVSTLKIQRTQQEDSAVYLCASSLGREKLFFGSGTQLSVL.

This clone was counted between two and nine times. The chain combines TRBV19 with TRBJ1-2; D is undetermined. Trimming took 8 bases from V and 1 from J, leaving 8 bases between them. The CDR3 runs 12 residues. Germline V CDR1 and CDR2: LNHDA, SQIVND (reference sequence). DNA of the CDR3: TGTGCCAGTCGTGACCGTAACTATGGCTACACCTTC. It encodes CASRDRNYGYTF.

The rearrangement links TRBV6-1 to TRBJ1-5; tentatively, D is TRBD1 (5 bases). The CDR3 extends over 14 amino acids. Germline V CDR1 and CDR2: MNHNS, SASEGT. The V gene lost 6 bases and the J gene lost 3 bases, with 12 bases spanning the gap. As DNA, the CDR3 is TGTGCCAGCAGGGCGACAGTGATCAATCAGCCCCAGCATTTT. Translation: CASRATVINQPQHF.

This chain uses TRBV6-1 with TRBJ2-7, with a weak D call TRBD1 (5 bases). There are 16 residues in the CDR3. Per germline, CDR1 MNHNS and CDR2 SASEGT. The germline V and J ends were trimmed by 2 bases and 3 bases, with 17 bases remaining between them. The CDR3 here is CASSETGYPIGYEQYF. The DNA for the CDR3 is TGTGCCAGCAGTGAAACAGGCTACCCCATTGGCTACGAGCAGTACTTC.

A few counts support this clone. V gene TRBV5-6 combines with J gene TRBJ1-2, with TRBD1 matching 8 bases. CDR1 and CDR2 from the germline V gene are SGHDT and YYEEEE. V dropped 4 bases and J dropped 7; count of bases not matched to a gene: 9. CDR3 size: 14 residues. The CDR3 DNA reads TGTGCCAGCAGCCCGGACAGGGTTGGGGGTGGCTACACCTTC. Its translation: CASSPDRVGGGYTF.

The rearrangement links TRBV18 to TRBJ2-7; D is possibly TRBD1 (5 bases). The CDR3 spans 14 residues. Germline values: CDR1 KGHSH, CDR2 LQKENI. The V and J ends lost 0 bases and 5 bases respectively, with 11 bases between them. In DNA form, the CDR3 reads TGTGCCAGCTCACCACCGTCACAGGCAGACGAGCAGTACTTC. It encodes CASSPPSQADEQYF.

The chain uses TRBV5-6 and TRBJ2-1, with D tentatively TRBD2 (6 bases). The CDR3 contains 15 residues. Germline V gene data show CDR1 as SGHDT and CDR2 as YYEEEE. The germline V and J ends were trimmed by 0 bases and 6 bases, with 13 bases remaining between them. CDR3 sequence reads: CASSLAYGRGNEQFF. Written as DNA, the CDR3 is TGTGCCAGCAGCTTGGCATACGGGCGGGGCAATGAGCAGTTCTTC.

The rearrangement joins TRBV18 to TRBJ1-2; no reliable D call. Germline V gene lookup returns CDR1 KGHSH and CDR2 LQKENI. The CDR3 sequence is 15 residues long. V gave up 3 bases and J gave up 0 bases, with 11 bases separating them. Written as DNA, the CDR3 is TGTGCCAGCTCACCCCAAGCCAAAGCTAACTATGGCTACACCTTC. It is translated as CASSPQAKANYGYTF.

The table lists this clone with a few counts. The V gene is TRBV5-1, the J gene TRBJ1-2; D may be TRBD1 (6 bases). Germline V gene sequence: CDR1 SGHRS, CDR2 YFSETQ. V was pared by 5 bases and J by 7 bases, with 12 bases between. The CDR3 totals 12 residues. CDR3: CASRMTGSGYTF. The CDR3 bases are TGCGCCAGCAGAATGACAGGCTCTGGCTACACCTTC.

The rearrangement uses TRBV30 and TRBJ2-7, with 13 bases lining up with TRBD2. This CDR3 comprises 16 residues. V shed 2 bases and J 1 base; nucleotides not matched to a gene: 5. Germline CDR1 and CDR2: GTSNPN and SVGIG (reference sequence). In DNA form, the CDR3 reads TGTGCCTGGAGTACCACTAGCGGGGGGGTTTCCTACGAGCAGTACTTC. Amino acids: CAWSTTSGGVSYEQYF.

This clone was recorded once. The chain couples TRBV6-1 to TRBJ1-5; no firm D call. This CDR3 comprises 11 residues. Germline values: CDR1 MNHNS, CDR2 SASEGT. Trimming shortened V by 6 bases and J by 8 bases, and 8 bases separated the two germline ends. CDR3 amino acids: CASSAAKPQHF. The CDR3 DNA is TGTGCCAGCAGCGCGGCAAAGCCCCAGCATTTT.

J is TRBJ2-3 and V is TRBV5-4; no firm D call. The CDR3 runs to 12 residues. Germline CDR1 is SGHNT and CDR2 is YYREEE (reference sequence). V was cut by 4 bases and J by 0 bases, with 3 bases left in between. The CDR3 coding sequence is TGTGCCAGCAGCCCTAGCACAGATACGCAGTATTTT. The encoded protein is CASSPSTDTQYF.

The chain has TRBV9 and TRBJ1-2; 8 bases are shared with TRBD1. Per the germline V gene, CDR1 is SGDLS and CDR2 is YYNGEE. J was trimmed by 7 bases and V by 2 bases; bases with no gene match: 4. This CDR3 has 13 amino acids. CDR3 region: CASSVDREGGYTF. CDR3 DNA sequence: TGTGCCAGCAGCGTGGACAGGGAGGGTGGCTACACCTTC.